The entry below gives a single TCR beta chain sequence along with its context. The target antigen is unknown. Sequencing was performed with immunoSEQ multiplex PCR; in TCRdb, only in-frame clones are kept and a portion is missing. The repertoire has under 25,000 clones, more than 95% of them found once; the top ten carry roughly 0.3%. Sorting defined conventional CD4 T cells as CD4+CD127+. This entry is derived from a study of B cell selection in AIRE deficiency. General study points: Shared Treg sequences had shorter CDR3s, biased toward rearrangements with few non-templated insertions. About a third of healthy-shared Treg sequences were found among patient Tconv cells.

CDR3 length: 15 amino acids. The V and J ends lost 2 bases and 0 bases respectively, with 11 bases between them. Germline values: CDR1 SGHRS, CDR2 YFSETQ. The gene calls are TRBV5-1 and TRBJ2-5; perhaps TRBD1 as D (5 bases). This TCR was recovered from a human donor with AIRE deficiency. Sequencing input: conventional CD4+ T cells sorted from PBMCs. The chain's CDR3 is CASSFMGHDQETQYF. The CDR3 region has the DNA TGCGCCAGCAGCTTTATGGGGCACGACCAAGAGACCCAGTACTTC.